This T cell receptor (beta chain) emerged from a study of cytomegalovirus exposure and HLA in healthy donors. CDR3 size: 13 residues. Germline V CDR1 and CDR2: SNHLY, FYNNEI. Trimming removed 1 base from V and 13 bases from J; junction bases left unmatched: 7. Study-level findings and limits: Serostatus for CMV was the only available immune exposure information.

Notes on this clone: Its antigen is still unknown.

The PCR employed 60 Vbeta primers together with 13 Jbeta primers. Some clones are missing from TCRdb's copy, which holds only in-frame ones; the method was immunoSEQ multiplex PCR. Of about 82,000 clones detected, about 80% appear once; the ten largest clones hold around 3.2%. Sequenced: PBMCs. The V and J genes are TRBV2 and TRBJ1-1, with 9 bases that match TRBD1. The sequence was collected from a man aged 50-59 years in good health and CMV-seronegative. This CDR3 reads CASSEETGGRGFF. The CDR3 coding sequence is TGTGCCAGCAGTGAAGAAACAGGGGGCAGAGGTTTCTTT.